The subject of this entry is one T cell receptor beta chain. Its antigen remains unidentified. One base away there is no much larger clone; base qualities are not given. The record originates from a study of cytomegalovirus exposure and HLA in healthy donors (TCRdb year 2017). With regard to the full study: In an earlier analysis of roughly 500 of the donors, 250 to 300 Gb of sequence data and approximately 100 million unique TCR beta sequences from 180 million or so T cells were reported. A later genetic analysis took genome-wide SNP genotypes for 398 of the 666 donors and used that subset as a discovery cohort. An earlier analysis of several hundred of the donors used high-throughput TCR beta sequencing to judge whether each TCR beta V gene segment behaved as functional or pseudogenic. All discovery cohort repertoires had been generated on a single sequencing platform. Alongside the repertoire data, information on donor age, sex, ethnicity and CMV serostatus was compiled. The study aimed to test whether signatures of past pathogen exposure could be identified by cataloging public T cell receptors. A separate validation cohort of approximately 130 different subjects was used in addition to the 666-subject first cohort. Typing coverage differed by locus: A, B, C, DRB1 and DQB1 were typed in roughly 620-640 donors, DQA1 in roughly 500, DPA1 in nearly 610, and DPB1 in 400 to 480. On average, over 200,000 unique TCR beta nucleotide sequences were sequenced per donor among roughly 430 genotyped donors of the cohort, with roughly 18% of those sequences being non-productive. Both class I and class II loci were covered by HLA typing, at four-digit resolution. An early release that covered about 640 HLA-typed donors contained 300 to 350 gigabases of sequencing data and 80 million or so unique TCR sequences. To predict cytomegalovirus infection status, the study brought together high-throughput TCR immunosequencing, statistical association of individual TCRs with disease status, and machine learning. The T cell repertoires of 670 or so subjects were profiled by immunosequencing and related to cytomegalovirus serostatus. Of the roughly 400 genotyped donors, roughly 85% fell in the genetic ancestry cluster associated with self-reported Caucasian donors. The later analysis used no new phenotypic data to find candidate immune exposures, relying instead on TCR beta sequences and their occurrence across donors. A later analysis re-analyzed previously published TCR beta repertoires from 600 to 850 donors and added high-resolution HLA genotyping to study TCR occurrence patterns. Four to six DR-DQ haplotypes were handled as single units for association and clustering, since linkage in the cohort was strong. The full study reports these points: Because HLA typing was unavailable for some donors at each locus, only the typed subset was used in association tests. Most CMV-associated TCR beta chains appeared to be HLA-restricted in a later analysis, and the HLA associations seemed to be driven largely by CMV exposure. In a later analysis, several top co-occurrence clusters were reported to appear linked to parvovirus B19, influenza, CMV and Epstein-Barr virus. A further reported finding was that TCR beta sequences accurately predicted the HLA-A and HLA-B alleles for most subjects in the first cohort. The authors suggested that the approach could potentially be generalized to other disease states and immunological phenotypes. According to a later analysis, TCR association rates differed among HLA loci, with DRB1 alleles showing the most associated TCRs and HLA-C alleles showing the fewest. Compared with the roughly 670-donor mean, donors in an Asian-associated ancestry cluster had fewer N-insertions in productive TCRs, according to a later genetic analysis. In a later analysis, HLA-associated TCR beta chains were found to be more clonally expanded and to have lower generation probabilities than equally common non-associated chains. The cohort was sequenced for TCR beta chains only, and without alpha or paired-chain data the features that could be detected were limited. A cluster of highly shared sequence variants was judged likely to be a technical artifact of the sequencing pipeline. In a later analysis, 16,951 TCR beta sequences were associated with specific HLA alleles at a false discovery rate of 0.05. A total of fewer than 200 TCR beta chains were listed by the study as associated with cytomegalovirus. The earlier analysis of a few hundred of the donors excluded approximately 15 rarely observed V segments, including chromosome 9 orphons, because counts were too low. While some public TCRs were present in many individuals, most TCR sequences turned up only very rarely across donors. For the cohort, immune exposure information was limited to CMV serostatus. Linkage disequilibrium might explain the correlated functional status among segregating V segments, but an unknown experimental factor could not be ruled out. A later genetic analysis associated a missense DCLRE1C variant with V-gene and J-gene trimming of TCR beta chains, and an independent cohort replicated the association. Roughly uniform sequencing depth across donors was assumed in presence/absence analyses, although this assumption may not hold. Strong co-occurrence of HLA alleles, especially DR and DQ, made assigning TCR associations to individual alleles difficult. In vitro tests confirmed that a few of the cytomegalovirus-associated TCR beta chains recognize cytomegalovirus antigens. In both the original and validation cohorts, the classifier was reported to diagnose cytomegalovirus status with high specificity and sensitivity. Broadly in line with IMGT annotations, most TCR beta V segments showed up in productive rearrangements about 87% or about 30% of the time in an earlier analysis of several hundred of the donors. Because the 87-base-pair reads could not distinguish some IMGT-functional V segments, including TRBV6-2 and TRBV6-3, those segments were excluded.

The cohort consisted of hundreds of healthy bone marrow donors. All cohort members were sampled while nominally healthy, although unrecorded immune exposures were likely present. The donor tested CMV seronegative, placing the donor among the approximately 360 seronegative members of the cohort. A peripheral blood sample was collected from each donor, and TCR beta sequencing was performed on peripheral blood mononuclear cells. The Qiagen DNeasy Blood Extraction Kit was used to extract genomic DNA from the blood cell samples. From V the trimming removes 4 bases and from J it removes 5 bases, while the gene matches leave 6 bases of the junction unaccounted for. Reading from cysteine to phenylalanine, the CDR3 counts 14 amino acids. The CDR3 DNA has 42 bases and is translated from base 1. Taken from the germline V gene, the CDR1 and CDR2 loops are SGHRS and YFSETQ. Libraries were prepared through the immunoSEQ multiplex PCR assay. For the multiplex PCR, a mixture combining 60 forward primers for TCR Vbeta segments and 13 reverse primers for TCR Jbeta segments was used. The CDR3 region of rearranged TCR beta genes was amplified from genomic DNA by a multiplex PCR assay. The Illumina HiSeq System was used to sequence the amplified TCR beta libraries as 87-base-pair reads. As for how the authors treated the data: A later analysis counted about 80 million unique TCR beta chains across the 500 to 850 repertoires, and 9 million to 14 million of these chains were shared by at least two donors. To remove PCR and sequencing errors, raw reads were error-corrected and collapsed into unique sequences using a nearest-neighbor algorithm that merged closely related sequences. Alignment of CDR3 sequences to IMGT reference sequences was used to assign V, D and J gene segments. For a sequence to be retained, a match of at least six nucleotides to both a V gene segment and a J gene segment was required. Rearrangements were called productive when the CDR3 lacked stop codons and stayed in frame with V and J; all others were non-productive. CDR3 was defined by IMGT convention, running from the second conserved V-encoded cysteine to the conserved J-encoded phenylalanine. The earlier analysis of about 640 of the donors excluded any sequence lacking an unambiguous match to a single V gene segment. In an earlier analysis of roughly 500 of the donors, V segments were called functional above 56.7% productive rearrangements and were called segregating when the between-donor standard deviation exceeded 5%. A statistical classification framework was developed to diagnose cytomegalovirus status using the catalog of TCR beta chain sequences. A later analysis assigned V and J genes by comparing TCR nucleotide sequences with IMGT/GENE-DB human TR gene sequences. In a later analysis, CDR3 sequences and most-parsimonious VDJ recombination scenarios were assigned using the TCRdist pipeline. A later analysis defined each TCR beta chain by its CDR3 amino acid sequence plus V-gene family, and excluded reads lacking a unique V-gene family. In a later analysis, fewer than 650 highly shared, low-generation-probability nucleotide sequences were removed to address suspected cross-contamination and a sequencing artifact. For each public chain, a later analysis derived a clonal expansion index from normalized ranks of inferred template counts within each repertoire. In a later analysis, generation probabilities were computed with a VDJ recombination model fitted to out-of-frame rearrangements, and the resulting probabilities were checked against IGoR. Hypergeometric tests were used in a later analysis to score TCR-TCR, TCR-HLA and TCR-CMV co-occurrence, with a repertoire-size bias correction applied to the TCR pairs. False discovery rates were estimated in a later analysis by permuting HLA or CMV assignments 20 times. In a later analysis, co-occurring TCRs were grouped using DBSCAN, with TCRdist sequence similarity added in when clustering inside HLA-allele-positive subsets. Co-occurrence clustering excluded repertoires with fewer than 30,000 or more than 120,000 public chains, plus five with anomalous nucleotide sharing. Here the immuneACCESS table is served through TCRdb, limited to in-frame sequences with V and J called. Missing clones are a known gap in these copies; in checked studies unresolved V genes cover under half, and the rest lacks a known reason. The DNA was the basis for D and trimming; V, J and clone size are from that table. Within this sample are about 110,000 clones, with less than 90% of them counted one time only. The ten largest make up 0.2% to 0.25% of the sample.

The rearranged chain carries TRBV5-1 and TRBJ2-1; 7 bases in between match TRBD1. The sequencing input was PBMCs. The sequence came from a man aged 45-65 years in good health and CMV-seronegative. The bases read TGCGCCAGCAGCCCTCAGACAGGGAACAATGAGCAGTTCTTC. This is translated as CASSPQTGNNEQFF.